This T cell receptor beta chain was recorded in a study of blood T cells in healthy people across ages. Study-wide results and limits: One million T cells yielded diversity estimates that were considered underestimates. No conclusive comparison of naive versus antigen-experienced cells was possible with unsorted PBMCs. Any changes in expanded clonotypes were possibly confounded, as donor CMV status remained unknown.

It was with a sample-barcoded 5' primer and a J-beta primer mix that a second PCR of roughly 7 to 12 cycles was run. One entry per CDR3 protein results from TCRdb running MiXCR on the 5' RACE reads. Here the sample spans hundreds of thousands of distinct CDR3 sequences, around 50% being singletons. The authors isolated at least 6 million PBMCs per sample. The V and J ends lost 1 base and 7 bases respectively, with 14 bases between them. Germline values: CDR1 SGHTA, CDR2 FQGNSA. The CDR3 is made up of 15 amino acids. This clonotype appeared a single time. Its antigen is not known. The J gene is TRBJ1-5, the V gene TRBV7-2; weak D call: TRBD1 (5 bases). This clonotype was sampled from a woman at least 80 years old in good health. What was sequenced was blood. This CDR3 reads CASSLGQGFNQPQHF. The CDR3 DNA reads as TGTGCCAGCAGCTTAGGCCAGGGTTTCAACCAGCCCCAGCATTTT.